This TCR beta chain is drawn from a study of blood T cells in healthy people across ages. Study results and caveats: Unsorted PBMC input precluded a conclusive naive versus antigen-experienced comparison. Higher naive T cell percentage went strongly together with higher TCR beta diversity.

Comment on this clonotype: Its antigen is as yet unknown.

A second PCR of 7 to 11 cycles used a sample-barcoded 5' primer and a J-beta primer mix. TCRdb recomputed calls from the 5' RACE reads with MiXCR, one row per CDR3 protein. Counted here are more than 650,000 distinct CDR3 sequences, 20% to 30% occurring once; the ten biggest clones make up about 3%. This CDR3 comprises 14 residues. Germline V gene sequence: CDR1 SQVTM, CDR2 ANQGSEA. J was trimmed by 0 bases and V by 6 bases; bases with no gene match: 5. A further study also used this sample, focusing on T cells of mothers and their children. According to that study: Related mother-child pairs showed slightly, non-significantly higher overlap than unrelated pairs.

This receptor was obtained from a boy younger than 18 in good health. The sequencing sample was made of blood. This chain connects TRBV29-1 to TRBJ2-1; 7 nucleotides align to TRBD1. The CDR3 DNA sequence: TGCAGCGTGCGACAGGGACCCTCCTACAATGAGCAGTTCTTC. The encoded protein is CSVRQGPSYNEQFF.